This T cell receptor beta chain was recovered during a study of technical replicates of blood from a handful of donors. This clone was seen a few times. Trimming took off 8 bases at V and 1 base at J, with 17 bases between the two ends. CDR3 length: 15 residues. CDR1 is MDHEN and CDR2 is SYDVKM in the germline V gene. Clones were read by immunoSEQ multiplex PCR, and TCRdb kept only the in-frame ones, dropping some. The data contain 55,000 to 75,000 clones, roughly nine tenths of them singletons. The chain has TRBV28 and TRBJ1-1, with TRBD1 as a possible D gene (6 bases). The TCR originated in a human donor in good health. Some clones in this sample may be carry-over from other donors' samples. The sequenced material came from PBMCs. In DNA, the CDR3 is TGTGCCAGCGGGCCAGGGGCCCAGGGGAACACTGAAGCTTTCTTT. This encodes CASGPGAQGNTEAFF.